This T cell receptor beta chain was found in a study of blood T cell repertoires in COVID-19. Germline values: CDR1 MGHRA, CDR2 YSYEKL. CDR3 length: 18 residues. The ends lost 3 bases at V and 0 bases at J; junction bases unmatched: 8. Produced via immunoSEQ multiplex PCR; TCRdb's table is partial and in-frame only. The sample comprises 250,000 to 300,000 clones, over 65% of which are singletons, and 3.5% to 5.5% rests with the top ten. Sequences were obtained from peripheral blood. The sequence derives from a man aged 55 to 70 who had recovered from COVID-19. The genes are TRBV4-1 and TRBJ1-6; 7 bases map to TRBD1. CDR3 sequence: CASSQRLGGSSYNSPLHF. The CDR3 DNA reads TGCGCCAGCAGCCAGAGATTAGGGGGCTCCTCCTATAATTCACCCCTCCACTTT.